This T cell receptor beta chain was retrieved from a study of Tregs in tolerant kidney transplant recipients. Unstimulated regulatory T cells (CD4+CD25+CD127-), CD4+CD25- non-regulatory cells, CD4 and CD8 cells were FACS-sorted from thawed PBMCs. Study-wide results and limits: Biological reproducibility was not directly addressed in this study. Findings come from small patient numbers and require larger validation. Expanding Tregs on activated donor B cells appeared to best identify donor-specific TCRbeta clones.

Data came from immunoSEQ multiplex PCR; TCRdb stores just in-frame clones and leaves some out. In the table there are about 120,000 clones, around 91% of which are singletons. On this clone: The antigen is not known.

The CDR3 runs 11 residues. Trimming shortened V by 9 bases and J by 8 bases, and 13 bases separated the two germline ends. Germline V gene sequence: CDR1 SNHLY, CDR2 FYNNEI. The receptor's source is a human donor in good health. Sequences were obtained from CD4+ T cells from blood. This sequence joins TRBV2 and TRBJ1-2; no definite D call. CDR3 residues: CARLSDQGYTF. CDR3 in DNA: TGTGCCAGGTTATCCGACCAAGGCTACACCTTC.